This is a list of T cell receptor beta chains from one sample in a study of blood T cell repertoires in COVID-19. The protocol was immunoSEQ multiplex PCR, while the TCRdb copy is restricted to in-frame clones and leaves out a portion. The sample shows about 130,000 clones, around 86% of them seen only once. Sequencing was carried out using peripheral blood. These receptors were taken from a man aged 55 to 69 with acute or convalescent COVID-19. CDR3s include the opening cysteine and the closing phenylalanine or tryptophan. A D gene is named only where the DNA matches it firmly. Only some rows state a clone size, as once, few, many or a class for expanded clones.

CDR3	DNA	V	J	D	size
CASRWTGGVSAITYF	TGTGCCAGCAGGTGGACAGGGGGCGTATCGGCCATCACGTACTTC	TRBV6-5	TRBJ2-7	TRBD1	.
CASSLFTIMTGNTEAFF	TGTGCCAGCAGTTTATTCACAATTATGACAGGGAACACTGAAGCTTTCTTT	TRBV28	TRBJ1-1	.	.
CASGGGGQPQHF	TGTGCCAGTGGGGGCGGCGGTCAGCCCCAGCATTTT	TRBV19	TRBJ1-5	.	.
CASSRVGAGDGEQYF	TGTGCCAGCAGCCGGGTGGGGGCAGGTGACGGCGAGCAGTACTTC	TRBV5-4	TRBJ2-7	.	.
CASSENGGPYGYTF	TGTGCCAGCAGTGAAAATGGGGGCCCCTATGGCTACACCTTC	TRBV6-1	TRBJ1-2	.	.
CASSFGQGNQPQHF	TGTGCCAGCAGCTTTGGACAGGGCAATCAGCCCCAGCATTTT	TRBV11-2	TRBJ1-5	TRBD1	.
CASTNRGEQFF	TGTGCCAGCACGAATCGAGGTGAGCAGTTCTTC	TRBV12-3/TRBV12-4	TRBJ2-1	.	.
CATHQGLYPIFF	TGTGCCACCCACCAGGGGCTCTACCCGATTTTTTTT	TRBV24-1	TRBJ1-5	.	.
CASRFPRTGLTEAFF	TGTGCCAGCAGGTTTCCTCGAACAGGTCTCACTGAAGCTTTCTTT	TRBV28	TRBJ1-1	.	few
CSASERGPWEDSYEQYF	TGCAGTGCTAGTGAGAGGGGACCGTGGGAGGACTCCTACGAGCAGTACTTC	TRBV20-1	TRBJ2-7	.	.
CASSFGRGPYGYTF	TGTGCCAGCAGTTTTGGCAGGGGTCCCTATGGCTACACCTTC	TRBV27	TRBJ1-2	.	.
CAISAGVSNTGELFF	TGTGCCATCAGTGCGGGGGTTTCAAACACCGGGGAGCTGTTTTTT	TRBV10-3	TRBJ2-2	.	few
CASSRDRYGEQYF	TGTGCCAGCAGCCGCGACAGGTATGGCGAGCAGTACTTC	TRBV11-3	TRBJ2-7	.	.
CASSPRTGFENIQYF	TGTGCCAGCTCACCCAGGACAGGGTTCGAAAACATTCAGTACTTC	TRBV18	TRBJ2-4	TRBD1	.
CASSYFGRANEKLFF	TGTGCCAGCAGCTACTTCGGGAGGGCTAATGAAAAACTGTTTTTT	TRBV6-2/TRBV6-3	TRBJ1-4	.	once
CASSPTSGAYEQYF	TGTGCCAGCAGTCCGACTAGCGGGGCCTACGAGCAGTACTTC	TRBV5-4	TRBJ2-7	TRBD2	.
CASSLVGSEGEQYF	TGCGCCAGCAGCTTGGTTGGTAGCGAGGGCGAGCAGTACTTC	TRBV5-1	TRBJ2-7	.	.